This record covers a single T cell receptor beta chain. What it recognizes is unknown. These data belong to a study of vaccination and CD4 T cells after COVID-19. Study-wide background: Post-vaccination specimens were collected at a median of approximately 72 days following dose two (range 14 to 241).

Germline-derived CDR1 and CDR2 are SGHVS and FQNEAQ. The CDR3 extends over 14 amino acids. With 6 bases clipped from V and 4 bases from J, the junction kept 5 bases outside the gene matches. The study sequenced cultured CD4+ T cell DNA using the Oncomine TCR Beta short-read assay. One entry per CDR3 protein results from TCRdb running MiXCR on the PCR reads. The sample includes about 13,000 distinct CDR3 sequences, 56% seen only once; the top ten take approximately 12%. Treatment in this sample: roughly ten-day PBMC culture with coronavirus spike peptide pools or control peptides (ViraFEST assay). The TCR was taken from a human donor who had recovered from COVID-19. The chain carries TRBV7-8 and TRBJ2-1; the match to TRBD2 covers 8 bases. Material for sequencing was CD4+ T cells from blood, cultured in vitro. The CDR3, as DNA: TGTGCCAGCAGTCCTAGCGGGCAATACAATGAGCAGTTCTTC. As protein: CASSPSGQYNEQFF.